The 32 T cell receptor beta chains below come from one sample, sequenced in a study of cytomegalovirus exposure and HLA in healthy donors. PCR used 60 Vbeta primers and 13 Jbeta primers. Clones were sequenced by immunoSEQ multiplex PCR, and TCRdb holds only the in-frame ones, with some missing. The repertoire holds more than 150,000 clones, with about 80% as singletons. Input material: PBMCs. These receptors were taken from a man aged 18-30 years in good health and CMV-seronegative.

This rearrangement joins TRBV30 to TRBJ2-1; 7 nucleotides align to TRBD2. Germline V CDR1 and CDR2: GTSNPN, SVGIG (reference sequence). The junction had 15 bases not matched to a gene; V was cut back by 0 bases and J by 7 bases. There are 17 residues in the CDR3. CDR3: CAWSVVGMRERVNEQFF. CDR3 DNA sequence: TGTGCCTGGAGTGTAGTCGGGATGCGGGAGCGGGTGAATGAGCAGTTCTTC.

This chain links TRBV10-3 with TRBJ2-7, with TRBD1 matching 7 bases. V was clipped by 3 bases and J by 0 bases; unmatched bases: 8. The CDR3 covers 16 residues. Germline lookup yields CDR1 ENHRY and CDR2 SYGVKD. CDR3 loop: CAISDWGTVNSYEQYF. CDR3 DNA: TGTGCCATCAGTGATTGGGGGACAGTGAACTCCTACGAGCAGTACTTC.

This chain uses TRBV5-4 with TRBJ2-3; 10 bases are shared with TRBD2. CDR3 length: 16 residues. From germline, CDR1 is SGHNT and CDR2 YYREEE (reference sequence). With V trimmed by 5 bases and J by 5 bases, 11 bases remained unmatched. The CDR3 coding sequence is TGTGCCAGCAGTGGGGAGCGGGAGGGCCGTGGAGATACGCAGTATTTT. Its protein product is CASSGEREGRGDTQYF.

This chain links TRBV30 with TRBJ1-5; D is unclear. Germline V gene lookup returns CDR1 GTSNPN and CDR2 SVGIG (reference sequence). The CDR3 is 15 residues long. V was trimmed by 7 bases and J by 0 bases, leaving 16 bases between them. As DNA, the CDR3 is TGTGCCTCCTCTGCGGCGGAGTATAGCAATCAGCCCCAGCATTTT. Translating gives CASSAAEYSNQPQHF.

A few counts support this clone. The chain carries TRBV28 and TRBJ1-2; a possible D gene is TRBD1 (6 bases). The CDR3 has 14 residues. V shed 2 bases and J shed 4 bases, with 11 bases lying between them. Per germline, CDR1 MDHEN and CDR2 SYDVKM. The CDR3 is CASSLPPRGYGYTF. CDR3 DNA: TGTGCCAGCAGTTTACCCCCCAGGGGCTATGGCTACACCTTC.

The rearrangement joins TRBV29-1 to TRBJ1-2; TRBD1 agrees at 11 bases. V dropped 2 bases and J dropped 7; count of bases not matched to a gene: 3. CDR1 is SQVTM and CDR2 is ANQGSEA in the germline V gene. CDR3 size: 13 residues. DNA for the CDR3: TGCAGCGTTGAAAAGGACAGGGGGCCTGGCTACACCTTC. Protein product: CSVEKDRGPGYTF.

This rearrangement joins TRBV6-5 to TRBJ2-2, with 8 bases fitting TRBD2. Trimming took 2 bases from V and 7 from J; bases not matched to a gene: 9. The germline V gene encodes CDR1 MNHEY and CDR2 SVGAGI. CDR3 length: 16 residues. CDR3 amino acids: CASSYGGGRTGGELFF. The CDR3 coding sequence is TGTGCCAGCAGTTACGGCGGGGGGCGGACGGGCGGGGAGCTGTTTTTT.

The CDR3 region has the DNA TGTGCCAGCAGCTTACTAGCGGGAGGCGACGAGCAGTACTTC. Translation gives CASSLLAGGDEQYF. This chain joins TRBV11-1 and TRBJ2-7; 11 positions agree with TRBD2. The CDR3 sequence is 14 residues long. V dropped 2 bases and J dropped 5; count of bases not matched to a gene: 2. The germline CDR1 and CDR2 sequences are SGHAT and FQDESV (reference sequence).

The chain employs TRBV27 and TRBJ2-5; TRBD2 agrees at 9 bases. Germline V gene lookup returns CDR1 MNHEY and CDR2 SMNVEV (reference sequence). The CDR3 runs 15 residues. Trimming took 6 bases from V and 3 from J; bases not matched to a gene: 8. CDR3 bases: TGTGCCAGCAGCCGCGGGGGGGCGAGGGAAGAGACCCAGTACTTC. Amino acids: CASSRGGAREETQYF.

A word on this clone: The same CDR3 also results from other DNA sequences found in this sample. V and J are TRBV7-9 and TRBJ2-5; D gene uncertain. CDR3 size: 13 residues. Germline V gene sequence: CDR1 SEHNR, CDR2 FQNEAQ (reference sequence). V lost 4 bases, J lost 5 bases, and 11 bases lay in between. CDR3 in DNA: TGTGCCAGCAGCTCCCCGGGTGGGGAGACCCAGTACTTC. Protein product: CASSSPGGETQYF. The full variable domain, its missing parts supplied by reference TRBV7-9 and TRBJ2-5, is DTGVSQNPRHKITKRGQNVTFRCDPISEHNRLYWYRQTLGQGPEFLTYFQNEAQLEKSRLLSDRFSAERPKGSFSTLEIQRTEQGDSAMYLCASSSPGGETQYFGPGTRLLVL.

This clone was found once. One junction end does not reproduce the germline sequence, and a read error may be involved. The chain employs TRBV7-2 and TRBJ1-2, with 9 bases aligning to TRBD1. CDR3 length equals 14 residues. Per the germline V gene, CDR1 is SGHTA and CDR2 is FQGNSA. CDR3 residues: CASSFTGGDYGYPF. The CDR3 DNA reads TGTGCCAGCAGCTTTACAGGGGGCGACTATGGCTACCCCTTC.

The chain uses TRBV6-1 and TRBJ2-4, with 8 bases identical to TRBD1. CDR3 length equals 15 residues. The V gene end was trimmed by 0 bases and the J gene end by 8 bases; junction bases not matched to a gene: 6. Germline V lookup: CDR1 MNHNS, CDR2 SASEGT. The DNA for the CDR3 is TGTGCCAGCAGTGAAGCGGCAGGGGGCCAGGACATTCAGTACTTC. Its protein product is CASSEAAGGQDIQYF.

The chain carries TRBV5-4 and TRBJ2-2, with D unresolved. This CDR3 has 16 residues. Between the trimmed V and J ends, which lost 0 bases and 1 base, there was a span of 10 bases. CDR1 and CDR2 from the germline V gene are SGHNT and YYREEE (reference sequence). CDR3 amino acids: CASSLGHLGNTGELFF. CDR3 coding DNA: TGTGCCAGCAGCTTGGGACACTTAGGGAACACCGGGGAGCTGTTTTTT.

The rearrangement joins TRBV6-5 to TRBJ2-7; 9 bases match TRBD1. This CDR3 region has 13 residues. Germline CDR1 reads MNHEY; CDR2 reads SVGAGI. V was pared by 6 bases and J by 5 bases, with 5 bases of the junction left unmatched. CDR3 DNA sequence: TGTGCCAGCAGGCCGGGACAGGGCCACGAGCAGTACTTC. Translation: CASRPGQGHEQYF.

This clone was seen only once. V usage is TRBV5-1 and J usage is TRBJ1-2; a possible D gene is TRBD1 (5 bases). CDR1 is SGHRS and CDR2 is YFSETQ in the germline V gene. The CDR3 totals 16 residues. V was cut by 0 bases and J by 2 bases, with 14 bases left in between. The chain's CDR3 is CASSLETAIANYGYTF. The CDR3 coding sequence is TGCGCCAGCAGCTTGGAGACAGCAATAGCCAACTATGGCTACACCTTC. Full variable domain (rest looked up from reference TRBV5-1 and TRBJ1-2): KAGVTQTPRYLIKTRGQQVTLSCSPISGHRSVSWYQQTPGQGLQFLFEYFSETQRNKGNFPGRFSGRQFSNSRSEMNVSTLELGDSALYLCASSLETAIANYGYTFGSGTRLTVV.

The J gene is TRBJ2-1, the V gene TRBV18, with TRBD2 identical over 10 bases. This CDR3 has 16 residues. Germline CDR1 KGHSH, CDR2 LQKENI. Germline trimming cut 3 bases from V and 0 bases from J; bases unmatched to any gene: 2. CDR3 region: CASSPSGRASYNEQFF. CDR3 DNA: TGTGCCAGCTCACCGAGCGGGAGGGCCTCCTACAATGAGCAGTTCTTC.

The chain is built from TRBV7-2 and TRBJ2-7; 7 nucleotides align to TRBD2. Trimming removed 5 bases from V and 4 bases from J; junction bases left unmatched: 2. CDR1 is SGHTA and CDR2 is FQGNSA in the germline V gene. CDR3 size: 12 residues. The CDR3 loop reads CASSAGGYEQYF. DNA for the CDR3: TGTGCCAGCAGCGCCGGGGGGTACGAGCAGTACTTC.

This clone was seen only once. The rearrangement uses TRBV12-5 and TRBJ2-1; D may be TRBD2 (6 bases). The germline gives CDR1 LGHNT, CDR2 FRNRAP. Trimming pared 4 bases from V and 0 bases from J, leaving 16 bases between. The CDR3 is 17 amino acids. CDR3 nucleotide sequence: TGTGCTAGTGGTTGGGGGACTCCACAGAGCTCCTACAATGAGCAGTTCTTC. Translated, it gives CASGWGTPQSSYNEQFF.

The CDR3 DNA is TGTGCCAGCAGTTACTCGTTGGGGGCGCGGTTCCGGGAGCAGTACTTC. Its translation: CASSYSLGARFREQYF. This rearrangement joins TRBV6-5 to TRBJ2-7, with D tentatively TRBD1 (6 bases). The CDR3 is 16 residues long. V was cut by 0 bases and J by 7 bases, with 19 bases left in between. Germline V gene lookup returns CDR1 MNHEY and CDR2 SVGAGI.

The genes are TRBV5-5 and TRBJ2-2, with 8 bases lining up with TRBD2. Germline CDR1 is SGHKS and CDR2 is YYEKEE (reference sequence). The ends lost 5 bases at V and 3 bases at J; junction bases unmatched: 9. This CDR3 comprises 16 residues. The CDR3 reads CASRPLSSGDTGELFF. The CDR3 region has the DNA TGTGCCAGCAGACCGCTAAGTAGCGGGGACACCGGGGAGCTGTTTTTT. Using reference TRBV5-5 and TRBJ2-2 for the parts outside the CDR3, the full variable domain is DAGVTQSPTHLIKTRGQQVTLRCSPISGHKSVSWYQQVLGQGPQFIFQYYEKEERGRGNFPDRFSARQFPNYSSELNVNALLLGDSALYLCASRPLSSGDTGELFFGEGSRLTVL.

V and J are TRBV19 and TRBJ1-3, with D maybe TRBD1 (5 bases). Germline assignment: CDR1 LNHDA and CDR2 SQIVND (reference sequence). V gave up 10 bases and J gave up 1 base, with 23 bases separating them. This CDR3 is built from 17 residues. The CDR3 loop reads CATPLGHHHGSGNTIYF. CDR3 coding DNA: TGTGCCACCCCCCTCGGACACCACCACGGATCTGGAAACACCATATATTTT.

The table lists this clone with a few counts. The chain is built from TRBV4-3 and TRBJ1-1; 7 bases fit TRBD1. Looked up from germline, CDR1 is LGHNA and CDR2 is YSLEER. V lost 7 bases to trimming and J lost 5 bases; unmatched junction nucleotides: 13. This CDR3 has 15 amino acids. The CDR3 here is CASTHRQGGVTEAFF. The CDR3 DNA reads TGCGCCAGCACCCACCGCCAAGGGGGCGTGACTGAAGCTTTCTTT.

CDR3 DNA: TGTGCCAGCAGTTTATCGATAGGGGGCTGGGTGAGCTCTGGGGCCAACGTCCTGACTTTC. It codes for CASSLSIGGWVSSGANVLTF. The chain uses TRBV27 and TRBJ2-6; 7 nucleotides match TRBD1. Per the germline V gene, CDR1 is MNHEY and CDR2 is SMNVEV (reference sequence). The V segment lost 0 bases and the J segment 0 bases; nucleotides outside the gene matches: 11. The CDR3 extends over 20 amino acids.

This clone was picked up a small number of times. CDR3 sequence: CASSRTGVHEAFF. The CDR3 nucleotides read TGTGCCAGCAGTCGTACAGGGGTCCATGAAGCTTTCTTT. The chain employs TRBV2 and TRBJ1-1, with 7 positions matching TRBD1. The V segment lost 5 bases and the J segment 7 bases; nucleotides outside the gene matches: 7. Germline V gene sequence: CDR1 SNHLY, CDR2 FYNNEI. This CDR3 comprises 13 residues.

In this sample, this clone turned up a few times. The CDR3 DNA is TGTGCCAGCAGTGAATATCGGGGGAGCAATGAAAAACTGTTTTTT. It specifies CASSEYRGSNEKLFF. The V gene is TRBV6-1, the J gene TRBJ1-4; tentatively, D is TRBD1 (5 bases). The V gene lost 2 bases and the J gene lost 5 bases, with 12 bases spanning the gap. The CDR3 contains 15 residues. Germline lookup yields CDR1 MNHNS and CDR2 SASEGT.

The V and J genes are TRBV30 and TRBJ1-2; no clear D gene. This CDR3 region has 13 residues. Germline CDR1 GTSNPN, CDR2 SVGIG (reference sequence). Deletions cut 1 base from V and 0 bases from J, with 6 bases between. DNA for the CDR3: TGTGCCTGGAGTGCCGGGGCTAACTATGGCTACACCTTC. Translating it yields CAWSAGANYGYTF.

In its sample, this clone was seen once. The chain combines TRBV29-1 with TRBJ1-1; 7 bases are a match to TRBD1. Losses at the gene ends were 6 bases for V and 3 bases for J; bases not matched to a gene: 4. The CDR3 is 12 residues long. Germline CDR1 reads SQVTM; CDR2 reads ANQGSEA. The CDR3 DNA reads as TGCAGCGTCGTGACAGGGCACACTGAAGCTTTCTTT. Amino acids: CSVVTGHTEAFF.

The chain has TRBV27 and TRBJ2-2, with TRBD1 as a possible D gene (5 bases). Between the trimmed V and J ends, which lost 2 bases and 5 bases, there was a span of 9 bases. The CDR3 covers 14 residues. Germline V gene sequence: CDR1 MNHEY, CDR2 SMNVEV (reference sequence). CDR3 bases: TGTGCCAGCAGTTTAAATAGGGGAACCGGGGAGCTGTTTTTT. Translating gives CASSLNRGTGELFF.

This clone was counted a few times. The rearrangement uses TRBV2 and TRBJ1-5; no firm D call. CDR3 size: 13 residues. Germline loops: CDR1 SNHLY, CDR2 FYNNEI. Trimming stripped 6 bases from V and 2 bases from J, with 8 bases between. The CDR3 protein is CASRQEGNQPQHF. Written as DNA, the CDR3 is TGTGCCAGCAGGCAGGAAGGCAATCAGCCCCAGCATTTT.

The chain recombines TRBV19 with TRBJ2-7, with 11 positions matching TRBD2. Germline CDR1 is LNHDA and CDR2 is SQIVND (reference sequence). This CDR3 is 16 amino acids long. Trimming at V came to 2 bases and at J to 3 bases, leaving 6 bases not matched to a gene. In DNA form, the CDR3 reads TGTGCCAGTAGTATAAAAGGGACTAGCGGAAACTACGAGCAGTACTTC. Residues: CASSIKGTSGNYEQYF.

A remark on this clone: The junction departs from germline at one end; a sequencing error may be responsible. V is TRBV5-6 and J is TRBJ1-2; D perhaps matches TRBD1 (5 bases). CDR1 is SGHDT, CDR2 YYEEEE, per germline. The CDR3 is made up of 11 amino acids. The CDR3 bases are TGTGCCAGCAGTCGGGGGATTGGCTACCCCTTC. The encoded protein is CASSRGIGYPF.

The gene calls are TRBV4-2 and TRBJ2-1; a weak D match, TRBD1 (5 bases). The CDR3 spans 16 residues. Trimming stripped 4 bases from V and 5 bases from J, with 18 bases between. Germline-derived CDR1 and CDR2 are LGHNA and YNFKEQ. In DNA, the CDR3 is TGTGCCAGCAGCCCCCTCGACCTAATGGACAACAATGAGCAGTTCTTC. Its translation: CASSPLDLMDNNEQFF.